Sequencing of this T cell receptor beta chain was carried out in a study of T cell changes during pregnancy in multiple sclerosis. Clones were sequenced by immunoSEQ multiplex PCR, and TCRdb holds only the in-frame ones, with some missing. Seen here are roughly 53,000 clones, approximately 92% observed once, and the top ten hold approximately 0.68%. The CDR3 loop spans 15 amino acids. Germline V CDR1 and CDR2: MNHNS, SASEGT. Unmatched junction bases numbered 6, after V lost 4 bases and J lost 2 bases. The receptor was isolated from a female donor with multiple sclerosis, enrolled in a pregnancy study. The source material was CD4+ T cells from peripheral blood mononuclear cells, sampled in the third trimester of pregnancy. V usage is TRBV6-1 and J usage is TRBJ1-2, with 8 bases matching TRBD1. This chain's CDR3 is CASSGLRQGNYGYTF. The CDR3 region has the DNA TGTGCCAGCAGTGGGCTGAGACAGGGGAACTATGGCTACACCTTC.